Below are 19 T cell receptor beta chains sequenced from a single sample in a study of siplizumab effects on memory and regulatory T cells. Repertoires were generated with immunoSEQ multiplex PCR, while TCRdb's copy carries only in-frame clones and drops some. This sample has about 85,000 clones, with 95% found just once. The sample taken for sequencing was CD8+ T cells sorted from blood. Receptor source: a human donor in good health.

CDR3 DNA sequence: TGTGCCAGCAGCGTAGGTGGGATCCCCCAAGAGACCCAGTACTTC. Encoded protein: CASSVGGIPQETQYF. The chain uses TRBV9 and TRBJ2-5; no definite D call. V lost 0 bases and J lost 1, with 10 bases in between. This CDR3 contains 15 residues. Germline lookup yields CDR1 SGDLS and CDR2 YYNGEE.

This clone was seen a few times. The rearrangement joins TRBV19 to TRBJ2-3; TRBD2 matches at 12 bases. The CDR3 loop spans 16 amino acids. The V gene end was trimmed by 6 bases and the J gene end by 4 bases; junction bases not matched to a gene: 8. Germline V gives CDR1 LNHDA, CDR2 SQIVND (reference sequence). CDR3 amino acids: CASRIPLAGGPDTQYF. The CDR3 DNA reads as TGTGCCAGTAGGATCCCGCTAGCGGGAGGGCCAGATACGCAGTATTTT.

V usage is TRBV25-1 and J usage is TRBJ2-1, with TRBD2 matching 7 bases. V was pared by 3 bases and J by 10 bases, with 9 bases of the junction left unmatched. Looked up from germline, CDR1 is MGHDK and CDR2 is SYGVNS. The CDR3 has 14 residues. The CDR3, as DNA: TGTGCCAGCAGTGAGACTAGCCCTAAATGGGAGCAGTTCTTC. The encoded protein is CASSETSPKWEQFF.

V gene TRBV5-6 combines with J gene TRBJ2-7; TRBD2 aligns across 9 bases. The CDR3 extends over 14 amino acids. Germline V gene data show CDR1 as SGHDT and CDR2 as YYEEEE. Losses at the gene ends were 4 bases for V and 3 bases for J; bases not matched to a gene: 5. As DNA, the CDR3 is TGTGCCAGCAGCATAGGGACTAGCAGCTACGAGCAGTACTTC. This gives the protein CASSIGTSSYEQYF.

CDR3 in DNA: TGTGCCAGCAGCTTATTAGCGGGCCCTTTATACGAGCAGTACTTC. Translated, it gives CASSLLAGPLYEQYF. The V and J genes are TRBV7-3 and TRBJ2-7, with 7 bases identical to TRBD2. There are 15 residues in the CDR3. V gave up 2 bases and J gave up 4 bases; unmatched junction bases: 8. CDR1 and CDR2 from the germline V gene are SGHTA and FQGTGA.

The V call is TRBV15, the J call TRBJ2-4, with unresolved D. The CDR3 extends over 13 amino acids. V lost 0 bases and J lost 7, with 7 bases in between. The V gene's germline CDR1 is LNHNV and CDR2 YYDKDF (reference sequence). The CDR3 protein is CATSRESRNIQYF. The CDR3 DNA follows: TGTGCCACCAGCAGAGAAAGTAGGAACATTCAGTACTTC. The entire variable domain, with the rest obtained from reference TRBV15 and TRBJ2-4, is as follows: DAMVIQNPRYQVTQFGKPVTLSCSQTLNHNVMYWYQQKSSQAPKLLFHYYDKDFNNEADTPDNFQSRRPNTSFCFLDIRSPGLGDTAMYLCATSRESRNIQYFGAGTRLSVL.

The V gene is TRBV29-1, the J gene TRBJ2-7, with D unresolved. The CDR3 runs 12 residues. Germline assignment: CDR1 SQVTM and CDR2 ANQGSEA. With 3 bases removed from V and 2 bases from J, the gap between germline ends came to 8 bases. CDR3 nucleotide sequence: TGCAGCGTTGAGGGCCTAACCTACGAGCAGTACTTC. This gives the protein CSVEGLTYEQYF.

V and J are TRBV7-9 and TRBJ1-5; 10 bases are a match to TRBD1. This CDR3 is 17 amino acids long. Germline CDR1 reads SEHNR; CDR2 reads FQNEAQ (reference sequence). Trimming took 4 bases from V and 3 from J; bases not matched to a gene: 9. CDR3 loop: CASSSSTGTGDNQPQHF. For the CDR3, the DNA is TGTGCCAGCAGCTCGTCGACCGGGACAGGGGACAATCAGCCCCAGCATTTT.

V is TRBV6-5 and J is TRBJ1-1; tentatively, D is TRBD1 (5 bases). This CDR3 region has 14 residues. V shed 10 bases and J shed 1 base, with 16 bases lying between them. The V gene's germline CDR1 is MNHEY and CDR2 SVGAGI. In nucleotides, the CDR3 is TGTGCCACCATCATTGGGGGGGGGAACACTGAAGCTTTCTTT. Protein sequence: CATIIGGGNTEAFF.

The chain uses TRBV4-1 and TRBJ2-1; D is ambiguous. The CDR3 length is 11 residues. Germline-derived CDR1 and CDR2 are MGHRA and YSYEKL. V lost 6 bases to trimming and J lost 6 bases, with 6 bases between them. The CDR3: CASRSFNEQFF. CDR3 DNA: TGCGCCAGCAGATCTTTCAATGAGCAGTTCTTC.

The genes are TRBV6-1 and TRBJ2-3; D is perhaps TRBD1 (5 bases). This CDR3 has 16 residues. Looked up from germline, CDR1 is MNHNS and CDR2 is SASEGT. V was pared by 2 bases and J by 3 bases, with 15 bases between. Written as DNA, the CDR3 is TGTGCCAGCAGTGAATGGTTGCAGGGCTGGACAGATACGCAGTATTTT. It codes for CASSEWLQGWTDTQYF.

V gene TRBV9 combines with J gene TRBJ1-1, with no clear D. The CDR3 length is 15 residues. V lost 0 bases, J lost 4 bases, and 13 bases lay in between. Germline CDR1 reads SGDLS; CDR2 reads YYNGEE. Here the CDR3 reads CASSVDSTVGTEAFF. The DNA of the CDR3 is TGTGCCAGCAGCGTAGACTCCACAGTTGGCACTGAAGCTTTCTTT.

The rearrangement uses TRBV2 and TRBJ1-5, with unresolved D. The V gene lost 6 bases and the J gene lost 0 bases, with 9 bases spanning the gap. The germline V gene has CDR1 SNHLY and CDR2 FYNNEI. CDR3 length: 14 amino acids. The CDR3 sequence: CASSGVYSNQPQHF. CDR3 DNA sequence: TGTGCCAGCAGCGGCGTATATAGCAATCAGCCCCAGCATTTT.

The chain joins TRBV4-1 to TRBJ2-1; perhaps TRBD1 as D (5 bases). Germline V lookup: CDR1 MGHRA, CDR2 YSYEKL. The V gene lost 0 bases and the J gene lost 9 bases, with 21 bases spanning the gap. The CDR3 has 17 residues. The CDR3 DNA reads TGCGCCAGCAGCCAAGAGGACCTTAGTAGGGGCACAGTTGAGCAGTTCTTC. Translation gives CASSQEDLSRGTVEQFF.

This clone has a single count. The chain recombines TRBV27 with TRBJ2-7, with D maybe TRBD1 (5 bases). This CDR3 comprises 13 residues. Germline V lookup: CDR1 MNHEY, CDR2 SMNVEV (reference sequence). V shed 2 bases and J shed 7 bases, with 12 bases lying between them. CDR3 in DNA: TGTGCCAGCAGTTTAGATCAGGGTGGGGAGCAGTACTTC. This codes for CASSLDQGGEQYF.

Of note for this clone: Other DNA sequences in the same sample also yield this CDR3. This sequence joins TRBV27 and TRBJ2-7; TRBD2 matches 8 bases. With 5 bases clipped from V and 2 bases from J, the junction kept 2 bases outside the gene matches. CDR1 MNHEY and CDR2 SMNVEV come from the germline V gene (reference sequence). This CDR3 comprises 13 residues. The CDR3 reads CASSLGRAYEQYF. Written as DNA, the CDR3 is TGTGCCAGCAGTCTCGGGAGGGCCTACGAGCAGTACTTC.

This chain connects TRBV19 to TRBJ2-1; TRBD2 matches 9 bases. CDR1 LNHDA and CDR2 SQIVND come from the germline V gene (reference sequence). This CDR3 has 14 amino acids. The V and J ends lost 8 bases and 0 bases, in that order; junction bases with no gene match: 2. In nucleotides, the CDR3 is TGTGCCAGTCGTAGCGGGAGCTCCTACAATGAGCAGTTCTTC. Protein product: CASRSGSSYNEQFF.

This rearrangement joins TRBV23-1 to TRBJ2-7; TRBD2 agrees at 13 bases. TRBV23-1 is marked as an open reading frame, function uncertain. This CDR3 region has 17 residues. The V gene end was trimmed by 7 bases and the J gene end by 5 bases; junction bases not matched to a gene: 14. The CDR3 nucleotides are TGCGCCAGCACCCAACTACCAGGGACTAGCGGGATAGACGAGCAGTACTTC. Protein product: CASTQLPGTSGIDEQYF.

The gene calls are TRBV27 and TRBJ2-3; no reliable D call. Trimming took off 5 bases at V and 2 bases at J, with 5 bases between the two ends. Germline-derived CDR1 and CDR2 are MNHEY and SMNVEV (reference sequence). The CDR3 sequence is 12 residues long. The CDR3 sequence: CASSMSTDTQYF. CDR3 DNA: TGTGCCAGCAGTATGTCCACAGATACGCAGTATTTT.